This T cell receptor (beta chain) came from a study of T cell responses to AZD1222 COVID-19 vaccine. Study-wide background: The study pooled second doses at about 4 or about 12 weeks. Points from the study as a whole: After the peak T cell response, and only then, were repertoires sampled. Regions 160-218 and 743-854 held dominance among vaccine-associated CD4 TCRs, which spanned spike. After two AZD1222 doses, spike-specific TCR breadth and depth rose versus day 0.

Here immunoSEQ multiplex PCR was the method, and the copy in TCRdb shows in-frame clones only, minus some. The sample lists about 150,000 clones, approximately 90% occurring once. The V gene's germline CDR1 is SGHRS and CDR2 YFSETQ. The germline V and J ends were trimmed by 1 base and 4 bases, with 12 bases remaining between them. CDR3 length equals 15 residues. As for this clone: Its cognate antigen is unknown.

This sample comprised peripheral blood, obtained on day 0 of AZD1222 vaccination. This TCR was sampled from an adult in good health. V and J are TRBV5-1 and TRBJ1-5; no firm D call. CDR3 in amino acids: CASSLSPGGNQPQHF. DNA of the CDR3: TGCGCCAGCAGCTTGTCTCCGGGCGGAAATCAGCCCCAGCATTTT.